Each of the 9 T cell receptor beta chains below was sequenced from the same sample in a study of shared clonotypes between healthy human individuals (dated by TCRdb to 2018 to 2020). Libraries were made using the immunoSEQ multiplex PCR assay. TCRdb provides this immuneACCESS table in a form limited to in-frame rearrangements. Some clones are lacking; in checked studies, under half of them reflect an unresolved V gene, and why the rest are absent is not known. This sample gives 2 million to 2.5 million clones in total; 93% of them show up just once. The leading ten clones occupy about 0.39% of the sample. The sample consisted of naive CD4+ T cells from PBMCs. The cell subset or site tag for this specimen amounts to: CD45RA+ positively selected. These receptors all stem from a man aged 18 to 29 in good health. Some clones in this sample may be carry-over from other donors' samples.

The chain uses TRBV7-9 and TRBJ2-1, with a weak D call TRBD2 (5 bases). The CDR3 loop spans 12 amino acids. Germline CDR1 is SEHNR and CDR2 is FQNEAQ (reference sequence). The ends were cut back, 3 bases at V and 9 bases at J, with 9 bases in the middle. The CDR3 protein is CASSFLAVEQFF. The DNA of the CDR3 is TGTGCCAGCAGCTTCCTAGCCGTTGAGCAGTTCTTC.

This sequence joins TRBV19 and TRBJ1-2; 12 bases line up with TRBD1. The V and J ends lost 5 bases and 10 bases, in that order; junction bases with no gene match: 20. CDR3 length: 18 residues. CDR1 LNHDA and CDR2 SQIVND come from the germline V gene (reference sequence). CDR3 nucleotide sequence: TGTGCCAGTAGTCCAGGGACAGGGGGCCCCATCGACGGGTCATACTACACCTTC. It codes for CASSPGTGGPIDGSYYTF.

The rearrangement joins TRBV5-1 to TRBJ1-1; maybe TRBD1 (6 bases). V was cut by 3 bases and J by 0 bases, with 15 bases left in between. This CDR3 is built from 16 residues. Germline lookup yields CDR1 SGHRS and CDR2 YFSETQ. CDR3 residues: CASSSDGRGLNTEAFF. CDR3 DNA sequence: TGCGCCAGCAGCTCGGACGGCAGGGGATTGAACACTGAAGCTTTCTTT.

Here the CDR3 DNA reads TGTGCCAGCAGTGTCGACAGAAACTTTCAAGAGGTGCAGTACTTC. Amino acids: CASSVDRNFQEVQYF. The chain links TRBV2 to TRBJ2-7; D may be TRBD1 (5 bases). This CDR3 region has 15 residues. Germline V gene sequence: CDR1 SNHLY, CDR2 FYNNEI. V gave up 4 bases and J gave up 9 bases, with 22 bases separating them.

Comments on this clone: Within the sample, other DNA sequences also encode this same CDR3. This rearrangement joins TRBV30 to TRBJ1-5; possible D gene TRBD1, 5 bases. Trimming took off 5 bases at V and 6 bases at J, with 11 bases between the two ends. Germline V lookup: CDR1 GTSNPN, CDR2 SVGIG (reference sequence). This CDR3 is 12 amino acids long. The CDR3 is CAWSGGSQPQHF. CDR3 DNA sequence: TGTGCCTGGTCGGGGGGGAGTCAGCCCCAGCATTTT.

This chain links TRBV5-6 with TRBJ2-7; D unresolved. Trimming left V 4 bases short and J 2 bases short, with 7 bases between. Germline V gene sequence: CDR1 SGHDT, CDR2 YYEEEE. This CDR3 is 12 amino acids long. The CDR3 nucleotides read TGTGCCAGCAGCAGAGATACCTACGAGCAGTACTTC. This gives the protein CASSRDTYEQYF.

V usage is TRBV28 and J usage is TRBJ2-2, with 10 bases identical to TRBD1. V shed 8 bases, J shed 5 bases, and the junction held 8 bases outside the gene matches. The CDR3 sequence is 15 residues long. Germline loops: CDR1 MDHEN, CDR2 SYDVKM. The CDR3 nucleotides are TGTGCCAGCCGCCACGACAGGGGGCAAACCGGGGAGCTGTTTTTT. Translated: CASRHDRGQTGELFF.

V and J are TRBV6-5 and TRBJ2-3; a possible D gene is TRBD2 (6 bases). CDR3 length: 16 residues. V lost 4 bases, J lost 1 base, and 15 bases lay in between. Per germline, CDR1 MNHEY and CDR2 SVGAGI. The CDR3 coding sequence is TGTGCCAGCAGTTCCGTTGGGGGGAGAGGCACAGATACGCAGTATTTT. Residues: CASSSVGGRGTDTQYF.

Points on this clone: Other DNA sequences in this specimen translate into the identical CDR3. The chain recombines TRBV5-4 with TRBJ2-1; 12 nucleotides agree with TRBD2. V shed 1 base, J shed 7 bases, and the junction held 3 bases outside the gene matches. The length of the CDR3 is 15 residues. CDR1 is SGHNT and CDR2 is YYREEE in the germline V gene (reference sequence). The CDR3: CASSLSGLAGNEQFF. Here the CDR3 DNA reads TGTGCCAGCAGCTTGTCAGGACTAGCGGGAAATGAGCAGTTCTTC.